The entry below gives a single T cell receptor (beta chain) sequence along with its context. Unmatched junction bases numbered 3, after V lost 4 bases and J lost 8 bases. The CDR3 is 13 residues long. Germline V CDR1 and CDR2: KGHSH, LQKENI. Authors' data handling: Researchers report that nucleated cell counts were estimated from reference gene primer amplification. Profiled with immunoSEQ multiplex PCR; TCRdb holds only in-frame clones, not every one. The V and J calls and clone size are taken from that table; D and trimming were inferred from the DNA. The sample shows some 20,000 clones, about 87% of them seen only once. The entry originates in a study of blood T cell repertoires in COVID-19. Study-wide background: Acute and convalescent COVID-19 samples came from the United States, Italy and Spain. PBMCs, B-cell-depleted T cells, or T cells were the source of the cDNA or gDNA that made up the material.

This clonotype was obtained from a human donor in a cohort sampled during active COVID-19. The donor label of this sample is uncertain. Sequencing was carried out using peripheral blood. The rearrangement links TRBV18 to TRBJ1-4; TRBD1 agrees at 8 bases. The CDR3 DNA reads TGTGCCAGCTCACTGACAGGGGCGGAAAAACTGTTTTTT. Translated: CASSLTGAEKLFF.